This entry features one T cell receptor beta chain sequence. The data are from a study of cytomegalovirus exposure and HLA in healthy donors. Per the germline V gene, CDR1 is MNHEY and CDR2 is SVGAGI. The CDR3 contains 13 residues. J gave up 6 bases and V 5 bases, and 4 bases lay outside the gene matches. The study ran its PCR with 60 Vbeta and 13 Jbeta primers. Only in-frame clones appear in the TCRdb table, and some are missing; sequencing was by immunoSEQ multiplex PCR. The data hold 170,000 or so clones, with under 85% observed a single time. This clonotype was sampled from a woman aged 30 to 39 in good health and CMV-seronegative. The V gene is TRBV6-5, the J gene TRBJ1-5, with 7 bases matching TRBD1. The material sequenced was PBMCs. The CDR3, as DNA: TGTGCCAGCAGTAGGGGGCGTGCTCAGCCCCAGCATTTT. This codes for CASSRGRAQPQHF.